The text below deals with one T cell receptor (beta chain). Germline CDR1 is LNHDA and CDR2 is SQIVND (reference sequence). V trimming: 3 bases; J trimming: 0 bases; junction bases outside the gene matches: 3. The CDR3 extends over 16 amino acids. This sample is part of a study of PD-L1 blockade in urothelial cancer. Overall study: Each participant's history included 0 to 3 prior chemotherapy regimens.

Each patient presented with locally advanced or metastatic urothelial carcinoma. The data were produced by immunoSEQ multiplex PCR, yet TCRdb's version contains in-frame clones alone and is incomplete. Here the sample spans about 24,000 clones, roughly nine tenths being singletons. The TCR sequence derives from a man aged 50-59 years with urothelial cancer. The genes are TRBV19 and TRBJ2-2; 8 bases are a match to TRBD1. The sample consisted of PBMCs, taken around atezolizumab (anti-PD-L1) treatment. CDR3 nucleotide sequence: TGTGCCAGTAGTATTTTGGACAGGGCGAACACCGGGGAGCTGTTTTTT. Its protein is CASSILDRANTGELFF. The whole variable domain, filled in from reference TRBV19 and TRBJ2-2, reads DGGITQSPKYLFRKEGQNVTLSCEQNLNHDAMYWYRQDPGQGLRLIYYSQIVNDFQKGDIAEGYSVSREKKESFPLTVTSAQKNPTAFYLCASSILDRANTGELFFGEGSRLTVL.